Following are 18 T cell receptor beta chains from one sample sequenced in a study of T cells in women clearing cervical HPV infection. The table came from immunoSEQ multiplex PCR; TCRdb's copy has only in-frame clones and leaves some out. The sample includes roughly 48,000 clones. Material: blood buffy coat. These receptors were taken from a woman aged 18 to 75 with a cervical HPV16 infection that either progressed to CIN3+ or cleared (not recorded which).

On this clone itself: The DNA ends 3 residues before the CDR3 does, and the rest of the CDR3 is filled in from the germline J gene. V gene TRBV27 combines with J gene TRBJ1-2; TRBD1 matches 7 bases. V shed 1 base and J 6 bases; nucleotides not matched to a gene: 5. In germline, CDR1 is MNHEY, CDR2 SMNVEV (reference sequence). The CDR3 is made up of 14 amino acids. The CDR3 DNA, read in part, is TGTGCCAGCAGTTTATTAGGGACAGAAAATGGC. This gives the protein CASSLLGTENG. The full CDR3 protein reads CASSLLGTENGYTF.

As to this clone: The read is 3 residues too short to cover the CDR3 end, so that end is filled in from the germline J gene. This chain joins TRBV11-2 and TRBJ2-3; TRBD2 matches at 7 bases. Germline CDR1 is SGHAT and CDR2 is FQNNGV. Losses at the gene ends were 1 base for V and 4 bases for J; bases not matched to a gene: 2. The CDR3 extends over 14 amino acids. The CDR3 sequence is CASSLGLAPDTQYF. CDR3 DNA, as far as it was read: TGTGCCAGCAGCTTAGGACTAGCCCCAGATACG.

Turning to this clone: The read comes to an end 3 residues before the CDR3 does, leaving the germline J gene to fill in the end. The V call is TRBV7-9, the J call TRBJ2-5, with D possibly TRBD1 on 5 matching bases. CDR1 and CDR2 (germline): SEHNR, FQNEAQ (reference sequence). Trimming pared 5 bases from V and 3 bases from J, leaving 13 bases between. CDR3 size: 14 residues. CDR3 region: CASSLPTGEETQYF. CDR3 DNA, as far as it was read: TGTGCCAGCAGCCTACCCACAGGAGAAGAGACC.

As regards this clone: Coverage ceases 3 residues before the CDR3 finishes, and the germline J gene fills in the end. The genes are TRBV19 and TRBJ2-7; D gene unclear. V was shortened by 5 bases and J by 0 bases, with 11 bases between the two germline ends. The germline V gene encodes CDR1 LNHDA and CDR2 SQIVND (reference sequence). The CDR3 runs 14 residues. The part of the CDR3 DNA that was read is TGTGCCAGTAGTCCGCTGGCCAGCTCCTACGAG. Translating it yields CASSPLASSYE. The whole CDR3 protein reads CASSPLASSYEQYF.

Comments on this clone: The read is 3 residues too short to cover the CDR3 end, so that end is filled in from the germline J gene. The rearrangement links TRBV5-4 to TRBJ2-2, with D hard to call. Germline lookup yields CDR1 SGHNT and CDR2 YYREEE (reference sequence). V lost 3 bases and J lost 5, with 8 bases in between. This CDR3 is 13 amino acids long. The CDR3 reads CASSYQGTGELFF. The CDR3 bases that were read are TGTGCCAGCAGCTACCAAGGGACCGGGGAG.

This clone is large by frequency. Partial CDR3 DNA: TGTGCCAGCAGCCAAGGGGACACCGCAACGACAACTAATGAAAAA. It codes for CASSQGDTATTTNEK. The CDR3, in full, reads CASSQGDTATTTNEKLFF. The chain employs TRBV4-2 and TRBJ1-4; possible D gene TRBD1, 6 bases. The CDR3 is cut off 3 residues early in the read; its end comes from the germline J gene. CDR3 length: 18 residues. Germline lookup yields CDR1 LGHNA and CDR2 YNFKEQ. Trimming removed 1 base from V and 0 bases from J, with 15 bases in between.

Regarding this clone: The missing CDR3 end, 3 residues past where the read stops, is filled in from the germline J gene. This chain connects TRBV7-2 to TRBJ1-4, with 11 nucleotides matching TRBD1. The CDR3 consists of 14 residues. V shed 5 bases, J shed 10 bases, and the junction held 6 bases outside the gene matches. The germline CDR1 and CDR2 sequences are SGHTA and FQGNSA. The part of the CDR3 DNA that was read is TGTGCCAGCAGCACAGGACAGGGGGCGCGAAAA. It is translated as CASSTGQGARK. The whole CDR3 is CASSTGQGARKLFF.

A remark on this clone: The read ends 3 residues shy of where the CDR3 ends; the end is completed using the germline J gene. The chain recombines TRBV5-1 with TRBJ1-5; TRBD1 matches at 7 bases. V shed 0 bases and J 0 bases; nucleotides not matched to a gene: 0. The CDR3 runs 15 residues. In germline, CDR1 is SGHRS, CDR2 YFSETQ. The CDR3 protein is CASSLGDSSNQPQHF. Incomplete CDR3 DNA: TGCGCCAGCAGCTTGGGGGACAGTAGCAATCAGCCC.

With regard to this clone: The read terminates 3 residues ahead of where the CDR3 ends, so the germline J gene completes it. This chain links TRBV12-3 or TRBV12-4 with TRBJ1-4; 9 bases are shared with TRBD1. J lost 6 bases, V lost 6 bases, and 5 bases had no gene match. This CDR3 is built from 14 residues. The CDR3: CASRGGQGYEKLFF. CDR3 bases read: TGTGCCAGCAGGGGGGGACAGGGTTATGAAAAA.

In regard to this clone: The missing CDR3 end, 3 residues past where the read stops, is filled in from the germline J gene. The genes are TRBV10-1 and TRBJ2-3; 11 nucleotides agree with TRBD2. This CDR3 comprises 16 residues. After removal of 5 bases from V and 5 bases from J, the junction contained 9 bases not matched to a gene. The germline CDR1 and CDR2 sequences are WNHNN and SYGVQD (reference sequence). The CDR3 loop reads CASSLLLAGVGDTQYF. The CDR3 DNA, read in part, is TGCGCCAGCAGTTTGTTACTAGCGGGAGTGGGAGATACG.

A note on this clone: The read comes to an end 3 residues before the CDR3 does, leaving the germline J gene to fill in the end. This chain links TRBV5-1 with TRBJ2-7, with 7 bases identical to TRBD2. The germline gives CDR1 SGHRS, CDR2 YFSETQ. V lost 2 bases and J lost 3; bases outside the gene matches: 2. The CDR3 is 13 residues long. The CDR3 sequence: CASSLAGLYEQYF. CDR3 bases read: TGCGCCAGCAGCTTAGCGGGACTCTACGAG.

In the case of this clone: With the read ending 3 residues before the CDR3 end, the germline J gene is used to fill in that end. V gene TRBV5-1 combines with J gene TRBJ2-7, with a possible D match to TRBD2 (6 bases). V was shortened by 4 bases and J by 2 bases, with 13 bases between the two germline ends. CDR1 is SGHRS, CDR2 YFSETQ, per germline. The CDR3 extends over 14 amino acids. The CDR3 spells CASSHSTGAYEQYF. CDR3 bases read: TGCGCCAGCAGCCATTCGACGGGGGCCTACGAG.

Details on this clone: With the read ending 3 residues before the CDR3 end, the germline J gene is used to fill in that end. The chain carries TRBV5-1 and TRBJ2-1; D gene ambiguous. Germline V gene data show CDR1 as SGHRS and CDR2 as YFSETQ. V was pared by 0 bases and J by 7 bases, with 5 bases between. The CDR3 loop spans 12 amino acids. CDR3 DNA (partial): TGCGCCAGCAGCTTGGCACTGAATGAG. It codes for CASSLALNE. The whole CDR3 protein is CASSLALNEQFF.

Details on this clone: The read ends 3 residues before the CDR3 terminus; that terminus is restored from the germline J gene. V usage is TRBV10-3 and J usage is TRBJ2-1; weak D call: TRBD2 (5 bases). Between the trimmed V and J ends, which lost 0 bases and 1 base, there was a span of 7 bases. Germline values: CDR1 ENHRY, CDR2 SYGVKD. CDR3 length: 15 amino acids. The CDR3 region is CAISESPGSYNEQFF. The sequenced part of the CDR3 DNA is TGTGCCATCAGTGAGTCGCCGGGGTCCTACAATGAG.

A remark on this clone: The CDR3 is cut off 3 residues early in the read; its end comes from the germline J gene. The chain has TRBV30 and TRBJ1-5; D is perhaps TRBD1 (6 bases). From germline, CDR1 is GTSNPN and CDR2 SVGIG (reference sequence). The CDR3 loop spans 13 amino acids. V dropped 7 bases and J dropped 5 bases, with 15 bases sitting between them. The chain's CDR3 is CASSGGPYQPQHF. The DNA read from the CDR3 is TGTGCCTCATCGGGGGGGCCTTATCAGCCC.

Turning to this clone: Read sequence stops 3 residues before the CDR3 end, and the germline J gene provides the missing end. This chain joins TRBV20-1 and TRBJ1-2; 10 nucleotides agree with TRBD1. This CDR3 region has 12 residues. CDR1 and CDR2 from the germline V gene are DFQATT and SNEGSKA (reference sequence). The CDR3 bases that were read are TGCAGTGCTTACGGACAGGGGGAAGGC. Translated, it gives CSAYGQGEG. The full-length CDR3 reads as CSAYGQGEGYTF.

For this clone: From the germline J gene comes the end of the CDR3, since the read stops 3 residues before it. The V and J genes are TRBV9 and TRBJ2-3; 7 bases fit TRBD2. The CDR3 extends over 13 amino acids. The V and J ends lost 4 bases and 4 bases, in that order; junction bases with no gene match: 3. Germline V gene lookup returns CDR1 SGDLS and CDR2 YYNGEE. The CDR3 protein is CASSTLAADTQYF. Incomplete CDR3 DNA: TGTGCCAGCAGCACCCTAGCGGCAGATACG.

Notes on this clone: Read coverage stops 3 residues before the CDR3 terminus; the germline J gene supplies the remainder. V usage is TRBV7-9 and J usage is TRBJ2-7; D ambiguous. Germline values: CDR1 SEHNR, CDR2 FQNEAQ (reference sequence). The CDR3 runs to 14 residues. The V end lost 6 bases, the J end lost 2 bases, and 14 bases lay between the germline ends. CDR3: CASSLSGPPYEQYF. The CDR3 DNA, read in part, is TGTGCCAGCAGTCTCTCGGGTCCACCCTACGAG.